One and the same sample provided the 21 T cell receptor beta chains below, sequenced in a study of T cells in Graves' hyperthyroidism and ophthalmopathy. It was RNA transcripts that yielded the amplified TCR beta CDR3 regions. Using the HTBI primer set, a first-round RT-PCR was run on the TCR CDR3. TCRdb re-called the multiplex PCR reads through MiXCR, storing one row per CDR3 protein. Seen here are approximately 260,000 distinct CDR3 sequences, roughly 15% observed once, and the top ten hold 30% to 35%. Sequencing was carried out using blood. The receptor source for this set is a woman in her forties or fifties with Graves' hyperthyroidism that later progressed to Graves' ophthalmopathy.

The chain uses TRBV3-1 and TRBJ1-4, with D maybe TRBD1 (6 bases). With 5 bases removed from V and 3 bases from J, the gap between germline ends came to 19 bases. Germline assignment: CDR1 LGHDT and CDR2 YNNKEL (reference sequence). The CDR3 has 17 amino acids. In DNA form, the CDR3 reads TGTGCCAGCAGCGTAAGAGGGGGGGTAGGTTCTAATGAAAAACTGTTTTTT. It encodes CASSVRGGVGSNEKLFF.

This clonotype has ten or more counts. V gene TRBV11-2 combines with J gene TRBJ2-1; perhaps TRBD2 as D (5 bases). Trimming stripped 0 bases from V and 3 bases from J, with 9 bases between. CDR1 and CDR2 (germline): SGHAT, FQNNGV. The CDR3 sequence is 15 residues long. The CDR3 region has the DNA TGTGCCAGCAGCTTAGACGACGGGATCTACAATGAGCAGTTCTTC. Translating it yields CASSLDDGIYNEQFF. Variable domain in full (rest from reference TRBV11-2 and TRBJ2-1): EAGVAQSPRYKIIEKRQSVAFWCNPISGHATLYWYQQILGQGPKLLIQFQNNGVVDDSQLPKDRFSAERLKGVDSTLKIQPAKLEDSAVYLCASSLDDGIYNEQFFGPGTRLTVL.

This clonotype appeared a few times. The V gene is TRBV6-1, the J gene TRBJ1-2; TRBD1 agrees at 8 bases. The CDR3 is 14 residues long. CDR1 and CDR2 (germline): MNHNS, SASEGT. J was trimmed by 8 bases and V by 6 bases; bases with no gene match: 11. The CDR3 protein is CASSRRTGRRGYTF. CDR3 bases: TGTGCCAGCAGCCGCAGGACAGGGAGGAGAGGCTACACCTTC.

This clonotype appeared many times. The CDR3 protein is CASTAYGSETQYF. In DNA, the CDR3 is TGTGCCAGCACCGCGTACGGATCAGAGACCCAGTACTTC. The chain couples TRBV2 to TRBJ2-5; D call uncertain. This CDR3 region has 13 residues. The ends were cut back, 7 bases at V and 4 bases at J, with 13 bases in the middle. CDR1 and CDR2 (germline): SNHLY, FYNNEI.

A few counts support this clonotype. V usage is TRBV10-3 and J usage is TRBJ1-1; TRBD1 agrees at 9 bases. The germline CDR1 and CDR2 sequences are ENHRY and SYGVKD. The junction had 8 bases not matched to a gene; V was cut back by 6 bases and J by 3 bases. This CDR3 region has 15 residues. The CDR3 DNA follows: TGTGCCATCAGCCCTGGGACAGGGAGGGACACTGAAGCTTTCTTT. Amino acid sequence: CAISPGTGRDTEAFF.

This clonotype was picked up a small number of times. This chain connects TRBV10-3 to TRBJ1-5; the D gene is possibly TRBD1 (6 bases). This CDR3 is 14 amino acids long. V was shortened by 4 bases and J by 8 bases, with 15 bases between the two germline ends. Germline values: CDR1 ENHRY, CDR2 SYGVKD. The CDR3 sequence: CAISAGHIGEPQHF. In nucleotides, the CDR3 is TGTGCCATCAGTGCGGGACACATAGGGGAGCCCCAGCATTTT.

In its sample, this clonotype was seen many times. The J gene is TRBJ1-6, the V gene TRBV12-3 or TRBV12-4; D is possibly TRBD1 (6 bases). The CDR3 extends over 17 amino acids. Trimming took off 3 bases at V and 2 bases at J, with 14 bases between the two ends. The CDR3 DNA reads TGTGCCAGCAGTTTCCCCTCCCGGACAGCCTATAATTCACCCCTCCACTTT. It yields the protein CASSFPSRTAYNSPLHF.

This clonotype was observed many times. V usage is TRBV7-8 and J usage is TRBJ2-7, with 8 bases that match TRBD1. The V gene's germline CDR1 is SGHVS and CDR2 FQNEAQ. V dropped 3 bases and J dropped 4; count of bases not matched to a gene: 5. The CDR3 contains 14 residues. The CDR3, as DNA: TGTGCCAGCAGCTTGGGACAGGTAGGATACGAGCAGTACTTC. Protein sequence: CASSLGQVGYEQYF.

In its sample, this clonotype was seen a few times. The J gene is TRBJ2-1, the V gene TRBV9; a possible D gene is TRBD2 (6 bases). CDR1 and CDR2 from the germline V gene are SGDLS and YYNGEE. V was shortened by 3 bases and J by 2 bases, with 12 bases between the two germline ends. The CDR3 has 15 amino acids. This CDR3 reads CASSADGSAYNEQFF. The CDR3 DNA is TGTGCCAGCAGCGCAGACGGGAGTGCCTACAATGAGCAGTTCTTC.

The J gene is TRBJ2-7, the V gene TRBV7-9; weak D call: TRBD1 (7 bases). Germline CDR1 SEHNR, CDR2 FQNEAQ (reference sequence). The CDR3 consists of 14 residues. V shed 4 bases and J shed 5 bases, with 15 bases lying between them. CDR3 nucleotide sequence: TGTGCCAGCAGCTATACCTCCAGGGGGGACGAGCAGTACTTC. Translating gives CASSYTSRGDEQYF.

This clonotype was detected many times. The chain combines TRBV7-2 with TRBJ2-3, with D unresolved. Germline V gene sequence: CDR1 SGHTA, CDR2 FQGNSA. The V and J ends lost 2 bases and 5 bases respectively, with 11 bases between them. The CDR3 runs to 14 residues. Written as DNA, the CDR3 is TGTGCCAGCAGCTTACTTTCCACCCGAGATACGCAGTATTTT. Its translation is CASSLLSTRDTQYF. The variable domain in full, with the rest retrieved from reference TRBV7-2 and TRBJ2-3, is GAGVSQSPSNKVTEKGKDVELRCDPISGHTALYWYRQSLGQGLEFLIYFQGNSAPDKSGLPSDRFSAERTGGSVSTLTIQRTQQEDSAVYLCASSLLSTRDTQYFGPGTRLTVL.

This clonotype was recorded a few times. A much more abundant neighbour one base away suggests this may be a read error. Because the CDR3 is missing its conserved closing phenylalanine or tryptophan, this is likely a read error. The rearrangement uses TRBV14 and TRBJ2-7; no reliable D call. Trimming left V 2 bases short and J 0 bases short, with 8 bases between. In germline, CDR1 is SGHDN, CDR2 FVKESK. CDR3 length: 14 amino acids. The CDR3 bases are TGTGCCAGCAGCCAAAAGGTTGACTCCTACGAGCAGTACCTC. Its translation: CASSQKVDSYEQYL.

There are many counts of this clonotype. The CDR3 reads CASYEGASTDTQYF. CDR3 DNA: TGTGCCAGCTACGAGGGGGCTTCCACAGATACGCAGTATTTT. The genes are TRBV2 and TRBJ2-3, with TRBD1 matching 7 bases. The CDR3 covers 14 residues. Germline V gene data show CDR1 as SNHLY and CDR2 as FYNNEI. V shed 8 bases, J shed 2 bases, and the junction held 7 bases outside the gene matches.

This clonotype has a handful of counts. This chain joins TRBV7-9 and TRBJ2-4, with a weak D call TRBD1 (6 bases). The CDR3 has 14 amino acids. Germline V lookup: CDR1 SEHNR, CDR2 FQNEAQ (reference sequence). V lost 4 bases to trimming and J lost 4 bases, with 11 bases between them. The CDR3 DNA reads as TGTGCCAGCAGCTCCTTTGGACAGAAAAACATTCAGTACTTC. Translating gives CASSSFGQKNIQYF.

This clonotype showed up many times. The rearrangement uses TRBV6-1 and TRBJ1-5; D remains unclear. V was pared by 7 bases and J by 7 bases, with 11 bases between. From germline, CDR1 is MNHNS and CDR2 SASEGT. The CDR3 loop spans 12 amino acids. The CDR3 spells CASTVQGQPQHF. The CDR3 nucleotides are TGTGCCAGCACCGTACAAGGACAGCCCCAGCATTTT.

This sequence joins TRBV4-1 and TRBJ1-2, with D tentatively TRBD1 (5 bases). Germline V CDR1 and CDR2: MGHRA, YSYEKL. This CDR3 comprises 17 residues. V gave up 4 bases and J gave up 3 bases, with 21 bases separating them. The CDR3 sequence is CASSLTSEGLSDYGYTF. The CDR3 DNA reads as TGCGCCAGCAGCCTTACCTCCGAGGGGCTTAGTGACTATGGCTACACCTTC.

The chain links TRBV3-1 to TRBJ2-1, with 9 bases aligning to TRBD2. The CDR3 length is 17 residues. The germline V gene encodes CDR1 LGHDT and CDR2 YNNKEL (reference sequence). V lost 5 bases to trimming and J lost 9 bases; unmatched junction nucleotides: 17. The CDR3 DNA reads TGTGCCAGCAGCATTGAAGGCGGTAGCGGGAGTAGGGTTGAGCAGTTCTTC. Protein sequence: CASSIEGGSGSRVEQFF.

This clonotype was observed a few times. The genes are TRBV7-9 and TRBJ2-2; D gene unclear. The CDR3 extends over 15 amino acids. Trimming took 2 bases from V and 0 from J, leaving 7 bases between them. Looked up from germline, CDR1 is SEHNR and CDR2 is FQNEAQ (reference sequence). The CDR3 sequence: CASSLMGPNTGELFF. The CDR3 DNA sequence: TGTGCCAGCAGCTTAATGGGCCCGAACACCGGGGAGCTGTTTTTT.

The genes are TRBV18 and TRBJ1-3; 11 positions agree with TRBD1. Germline assignment: CDR1 KGHSH and CDR2 LQKENI. Germline trimming cut 3 bases from V and 8 bases from J; bases unmatched to any gene: 12. This CDR3 region has 17 residues. For the CDR3, the DNA is TGTGCCAGCTCACCGATAGGACAGGGGGCGCGACTAGACACCATATATTTT. This encodes CASSPIGQGARLDTIYF.

The sample holds a few counts of this clonotype. The V call is TRBV7-9, the J call TRBJ1-6; D possibly corresponds to TRBD1 (6 bases). The V end was cut by 5 bases, the J end by 10 bases, with 12 bases between. The CDR3 has 13 residues. The germline gives CDR1 SEHNR, CDR2 FQNEAQ (reference sequence). The CDR3, as DNA: TGTGCCAGCAGCCCCGAACAGGGCTCACCCCTCCACTTT. Protein: CASSPEQGSPLHF.

This clonotype was recorded many times. CDR3 loop: CASSLAAGQLNTGELFF. Here the CDR3 DNA reads TGCGCCAGCAGCTTGGCGGCGGGACAGCTGAACACCGGGGAGCTGTTTTTT. The V call is TRBV5-1, the J call TRBJ2-2, with D perhaps matching TRBD1 (7 bases). Trimming cost V 0 bases and J 1 base, with 13 bases left between them. The CDR3 spans 17 residues. Germline V CDR1 and CDR2: SGHRS, YFSETQ. Complete variable domain (other parts from reference TRBV5-1 and TRBJ2-2): KAGVTQTPRYLIKTRGQQVTLSCSPISGHRSVSWYQQTPGQGLQFLFEYFSETQRNKGNFPGRFSGRQFSNSRSEMNVSTLELGDSALYLCASSLAAGQLNTGELFFGEGSRLTVL.